One sample yielded the 15 T cell receptor beta chains listed below, sequenced in a study of glioma-infiltrating T cells after dendritic cell vaccination. Profiling relied on immunoSEQ multiplex PCR, and the TCRdb table lists in-frame clones only, not all of them. This table has about 82,000 clones, around 90% appearing once. This material consisted of blood, taken before dendritic cell vaccination. These receptors all come from a human donor with glioblastoma.

V gene TRBV7-6 combines with J gene TRBJ1-4; D not resolved. The V and J ends lost 5 bases and 7 bases respectively, with 14 bases between them. CDR1 SGHVS and CDR2 FNYEAQ come from the germline V gene. CDR3 length: 14 residues. The CDR3 DNA sequence: TGTGCCAGCAGCCAAGTAGCATTCGGTGAAAAACTGTTTTTT. Translated: CASSQVAFGEKLFF.

For this clone: One junction end disagrees with the germline gene, perhaps due to a read error. The chain uses TRBV7-3 and TRBJ2-7, with 14 bases aligning to TRBD2. The germline CDR1 and CDR2 sequences are SGHTA and FQGTGA. The length of the CDR3 is 13 residues. This chain's CDR3 is CASSLGLAGVQNF. CDR3 coding DNA: TGTGCCAGCAGCTTGGGACTAGCGGGGGTCCAGAACTTC.

The V call is TRBV30, the J call TRBJ2-5; 8 nucleotides agree with TRBD2. Trimming removed 4 bases from V and 4 bases from J; junction bases left unmatched: 5. Per the germline V gene, CDR1 is GTSNPN and CDR2 is SVGIG (reference sequence). The length of the CDR3 is 13 residues. The CDR3 protein is CAWNLGGVETQYF. CDR3 sequence (DNA): TGTGCCTGGAACCTCGGGGGGGTAGAGACCCAGTACTTC.

The chain is built from TRBV7-9 and TRBJ1-6, with D maybe TRBD1 (6 bases). V was shortened by 4 bases and J by 11 bases, with 21 bases between the two germline ends. This CDR3 has 16 residues. CDR1 and CDR2 from the germline V gene are SEHNR and FQNEAQ (reference sequence). The CDR3 protein is CASSYGSIQGIPPLHF. For the CDR3, the DNA is TGTGCCAGCAGCTATGGTAGTATTCAGGGGATACCACCCCTCCACTTT.

The chain couples TRBV19 to TRBJ1-2; 10 positions agree with TRBD1. This CDR3 has 15 amino acids. Germline trimming cut 4 bases from V and 5 bases from J; bases unmatched to any gene: 7. CDR1 and CDR2 from the germline V gene are LNHDA and SQIVND (reference sequence). CDR3 region: CASSKTGGRGYGYTF. As DNA, the CDR3 is TGTGCCAGTAGTAAGACAGGGGGCAGAGGGTATGGCTACACCTTC.

The rearrangement links TRBV10-3 to TRBJ2-1; 7 bases agree with TRBD1. The ends lost 6 bases at V and 0 bases at J; junction bases unmatched: 2. Germline V gene lookup returns CDR1 ENHRY and CDR2 SYGVKD. The CDR3 spans 14 residues. In nucleotides, the CDR3 is TGTGCCATCAGGGGACAGAGCTCCTACAATGAGCAGTTCTTC. This encodes CAIRGQSSYNEQFF.

The chain employs TRBV5-1 and TRBJ2-5; TRBD2 might be the D (6 bases). CDR3 length: 14 residues. V was shortened by 0 bases and J by 5 bases, with 11 bases between the two germline ends. Germline assignment: CDR1 SGHRS and CDR2 YFSETQ. CDR3 protein: CASSLEGGVETQYF. The CDR3 DNA follows: TGCGCCAGCAGCTTGGAAGGAGGGGTGGAGACCCAGTACTTC.

The chain carries TRBV30 and TRBJ1-1, with 8 bases lining up with TRBD1. The trim removed 0 bases at V and 3 bases at J, leaving 3 bases unmatched. Germline V lookup: CDR1 GTSNPN, CDR2 SVGIG (reference sequence). CDR3 size: 14 residues. CDR3 bases: TGTGCCTGGAGTGTAAACAGGGGGTACACTGAAGCTTTCTTT. This codes for CAWSVNRGYTEAFF.

The CDR3 spells CASSSRRGGVEKLFF. In DNA form, the CDR3 reads TGTGCCAGCAGCTCACGCAGGGGCGGTGTTGAAAAACTGTTTTTT. The V call is TRBV6-5, the J call TRBJ1-4, with a weak D call TRBD1 (6 bases). The V gene's germline CDR1 is MNHEY and CDR2 SVGAGI. CDR3 length: 15 amino acids. Trimming took off 6 bases at V and 7 bases at J, with 18 bases between the two ends.

This chain uses TRBV19 with TRBJ2-1, with 8 bases identical to TRBD2. The V segment lost 5 bases and the J segment 5 bases; nucleotides outside the gene matches: 14. The V gene's germline CDR1 is LNHDA and CDR2 SQIVND (reference sequence). This CDR3 spans 17 amino acids. The CDR3 spells CASSSTLAGTFHNEQFF. DNA of the CDR3: TGTGCCAGTAGTTCGACCTTAGCGGGAACTTTTCACAATGAGCAGTTCTTC.

Only one count was recorded for this clone. The chain joins TRBV4-1 to TRBJ2-7; weak D call: TRBD2 (5 bases). The CDR3 consists of 13 residues. Trimming pared 3 bases from V and 5 bases from J, leaving 11 bases between. The germline CDR1 and CDR2 sequences are MGHRA and YSYEKL. CDR3: CASSQRAEDEQYF. For the CDR3, the DNA is TGCGCCAGCAGCCAGAGGGCGGAAGACGAGCAGTACTTC.

DNA for the CDR3: TGTGCCAGCAGCTTAGCGGCGACAGCCTACGAGCAGTACTTC. Encoded protein: CASSLAATAYEQYF. V gene TRBV7-9 combines with J gene TRBJ2-7, with D possibly matching TRBD1 (5 bases). Deletions cut 0 bases from V and 2 bases from J, with 8 bases between. The CDR3 is 14 amino acids. Germline CDR1 SEHNR, CDR2 FQNEAQ (reference sequence).

The V gene is TRBV6-1, the J gene TRBJ2-6, with D hard to call. CDR1 is MNHNS, CDR2 SASEGT, per germline. V lost 4 bases and J 0 bases, leaving 4 bases between the germline ends. This CDR3 has 14 residues. The CDR3 DNA is TGTGCCAGCAGTGGAGTCTCTGGGGCCAACGTCCTGACTTTC. Amino acids: CASSGVSGANVLTF.

The chain carries TRBV9 and TRBJ1-5; D gene uncertain. Germline CDR1 reads SGDLS; CDR2 reads YYNGEE. The CDR3 contains 15 residues. V lost 0 bases, J lost 4 bases, and 11 bases lay in between. The CDR3 protein is CASSVAGRPNQPQHF. The CDR3, as DNA: TGTGCCAGCAGCGTAGCGGGAAGACCTAATCAGCCCCAGCATTTT.

The chain uses TRBV9 and TRBJ1-2; D call uncertain. The V end was cut by 4 bases, the J end by 4 bases, with 8 bases between. The length of the CDR3 is 12 residues. The V gene's germline CDR1 is SGDLS and CDR2 YYNGEE. The CDR3 DNA follows: TGTGCCAGCAGCACCGAGGGCTATGGCTACACCTTC. This codes for CASSTEGYGYTF.